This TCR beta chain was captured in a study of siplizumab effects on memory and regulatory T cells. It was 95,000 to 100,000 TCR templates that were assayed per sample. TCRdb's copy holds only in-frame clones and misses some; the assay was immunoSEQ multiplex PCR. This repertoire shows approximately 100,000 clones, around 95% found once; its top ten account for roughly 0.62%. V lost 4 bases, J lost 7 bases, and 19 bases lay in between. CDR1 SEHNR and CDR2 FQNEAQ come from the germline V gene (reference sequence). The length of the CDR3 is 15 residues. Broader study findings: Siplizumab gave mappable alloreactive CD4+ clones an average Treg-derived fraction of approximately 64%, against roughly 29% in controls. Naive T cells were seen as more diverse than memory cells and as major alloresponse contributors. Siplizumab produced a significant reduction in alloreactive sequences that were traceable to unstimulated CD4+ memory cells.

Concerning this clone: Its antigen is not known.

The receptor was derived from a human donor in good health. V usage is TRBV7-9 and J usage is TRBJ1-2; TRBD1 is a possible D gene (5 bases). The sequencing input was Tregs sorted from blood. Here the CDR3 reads CASSSTHGGGLGYTF. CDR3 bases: TGTGCCAGCAGCTCCACCCATGGCGGGGGTCTTGGCTACACCTTC. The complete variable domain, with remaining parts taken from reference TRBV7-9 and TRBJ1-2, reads DTGVSQNPRHKITKRGQNVTFRCDPISEHNRLYWYRQTLGQGPEFLTYFQNEAQLEKSRLLSDRFSAERPKGSFSTLEIQRTEQGDSAMYLCASSSTHGGGLGYTFGSGTRLTVV.